These 12 T cell receptor beta chains were sequenced from one sample in a study of neurological immune-mediated disorders. MiXCR was run by TCRdb on the 5' RACE reads, yielding one entry per CDR3 protein. Of tens of thousands of distinct CDR3 sequences listed, less than 4.5% were seen once; the top ten hold 1.6%. Sequenced: PBMCs. The receptors were gathered from a man younger than 45 with multiple sclerosis.

There are many counts of this clonotype. The CDR3 DNA reads TGTGCCAGCAGCTTTTTCATTCCAGGGGCAAACACTGAAGCTTTCTTT. Amino acid sequence: CASSFFIPGANTEAFF. The rearrangement uses TRBV5-6 and TRBJ1-1, with a possible D match to TRBD1 (6 bases). Germline CDR1 is SGHDT and CDR2 is YYEEEE. This CDR3 region has 16 residues. V lost 2 bases, J lost 2 bases, and 16 bases lay in between.

At least ten counts were recorded for this clonotype. The chain couples TRBV20-1 to TRBJ1-5; 7 bases line up with TRBD1. V shed 4 bases and J 0 bases; nucleotides not matched to a gene: 3. The germline gives CDR1 DFQATT, CDR2 SNEGSKA (reference sequence). There are 14 residues in the CDR3. In DNA, the CDR3 is TGCAGTGCTATGACAGGGATTAGCAATCAGCCCCAGCATTTT. Translation gives CSAMTGISNQPQHF.

This clonotype was counted ten times or more. The chain joins TRBV28 to TRBJ2-5; TRBD2 matches 9 bases. Per the germline V gene, CDR1 is MDHEN and CDR2 is SYDVKM. Germline trimming cut 5 bases from V and 5 bases from J; bases unmatched to any gene: 9. This CDR3 is built from 15 residues. CDR3 bases: TGTGCCAGCAGTCCTAGCGGGAAAATTGATGAGACCCAGTACTTC. Translation: CASSPSGKIDETQYF.

This clonotype was counted many times. The gene calls are TRBV19 and TRBJ1-1; no reliable D call. Trimming cost V 6 bases and J 5 bases, with 7 bases left between them. The CDR3 spans 11 residues. Per the germline V gene, CDR1 is LNHDA and CDR2 is SQIVND (reference sequence). CDR3 nucleotide sequence: TGTGCCAGTAGAACCGGGACTGAAGCTTTCTTT. As protein: CASRTGTEAFF.

This clonotype was counted at least ten times. The chain carries TRBV5-1 and TRBJ1-5; D is undetermined. Germline CDR1 reads SGHRS; CDR2 reads YFSETQ. The CDR3 has 13 amino acids. The V end was cut by 4 bases, the J end by 7 bases, with 12 bases between. Written as DNA, the CDR3 is TGCGCCAGCAGCCAGGAAGAGGGACAGCCCCAGCATTTT. Protein sequence: CASSQEEGQPQHF.

Only a few counts were recorded for this clonotype. For the CDR3, the DNA is TGTGCCAGCAGCCGACAGGGGTTAAGCGCCGAGACCCAGTACTTC. This encodes CASSRQGLSAETQYF. The rearrangement links TRBV6-6 to TRBJ2-5, with 8 bases fitting TRBD1. Per germline, CDR1 MNHNY and CDR2 SVGAGI (reference sequence). CDR3 size: 15 residues. After removal of 6 bases from V and 5 bases from J, the junction contained 11 bases not matched to a gene.

There are many counts of this clonotype. This chain's CDR3 is CASSLAGTPPYEQYF. The CDR3 nucleotides are TGCGCCAGCAGCTTAGCCGGAACACCACCCTACGAGCAGTACTTC. The V call is TRBV5-1, the J call TRBJ2-7; no reliable D call. This CDR3 is built from 15 residues. Germline V gives CDR1 SGHRS, CDR2 YFSETQ. V lost 2 bases, J lost 2 bases, and 14 bases lay in between. The full variable domain, its missing parts supplied by reference TRBV5-1 and TRBJ2-7, is KAGVTQTPRYLIKTRGQQVTLSCSPISGHRSVSWYQQTPGQGLQFLFEYFSETQRNKGNFPGRFSGRQFSNSRSEMNVSTLELGDSALYLCASSLAGTPPYEQYFGPGTRLTVT.

This clonotype has ten or more counts. The gene calls are TRBV20-1 and TRBJ1-1; D perhaps matches TRBD1 (6 bases). This CDR3 is built from 15 residues. Looked up from germline, CDR1 is DFQATT and CDR2 is SNEGSKA (reference sequence). The germline V and J ends were trimmed by 3 bases and 6 bases, with 20 bases remaining between them. This CDR3 reads CSASRSPRGAAEAFF. In nucleotides, the CDR3 is TGCAGTGCTAGCCGGTCCCCTCGGGGGGCGGCTGAAGCTTTCTTT.

This clonotype came up many times. The rearrangement joins TRBV12-3 or TRBV12-4 to TRBJ2-7, with a possible D match to TRBD1 (5 bases). This CDR3 is built from 15 residues. V lost 1 base and J 4 bases, leaving 14 bases between the germline ends. The CDR3 DNA is TGTGCCAGCAGTTTAGATGACCAGGGTCGATACGAGCAGTACTTC. As protein: CASSLDDQGRYEQYF.

This clonotype was recorded at least ten times. The chain joins TRBV7-9 to TRBJ1-4; 9 bases fit TRBD1. The trim removed 5 bases at V and 8 bases at J, leaving 6 bases unmatched. The CDR3 length is 14 residues. Germline V lookup: CDR1 SEHNR, CDR2 FQNEAQ (reference sequence). The CDR3: CASSTGQGKEKLFF. CDR3 in DNA: TGTGCCAGCAGCACCGGACAGGGGAAAGAAAAACTGTTTTTT.

This clonotype was seen at least ten times. This chain connects TRBV7-3 to TRBJ1-5; 7 nucleotides align to TRBD1. V was pared by 5 bases and J by 3 bases, with 10 bases of the junction left unmatched. The CDR3 contains 16 residues. Germline CDR1 and CDR2: SGHTA and FQGTGA. The CDR3 protein is CASSPIGTEYNQPQHF. The CDR3 bases are TGTGCCAGCAGCCCGATTGGGACAGAATACAATCAGCCCCAGCATTTT.

This clonotype was picked up many times. The rearrangement joins TRBV7-6 to TRBJ2-7, with 7 bases matching TRBD1. CDR1 is SGHVS, CDR2 FNYEAQ, per germline. After removal of 1 base from V and 4 bases from J, the junction contained 4 bases not matched to a gene. The CDR3 sequence is 14 residues long. CDR3 sequence reads: CASSLGTGVYEQYF. CDR3 sequence (DNA): TGTGCCAGCAGCTTAGGTACAGGGGTGTACGAGCAGTACTTC. The variable domain in full, completed from reference TRBV7-6 and TRBJ2-7, reads GAGVSQSPRYKVTKRGQDVALRCDPISGHVSLYWYRQALGQGPEFLTYFNYEAQQDKSGLPNDRFSAERPEGSISTLTIQRTEQRDSAMYRCASSLGTGVYEQYFGPGTRLTVT.